Listed below are T cell receptor beta chains from one sample, sequenced in a study of Ad26.COV2.S vaccination and SARS-CoV-2 variants. Data came from immunoSEQ multiplex PCR; TCRdb stores just in-frame clones and leaves some out. The sample has about 420,000 clones, roughly 90% seen once. Sequencing used peripheral blood, obtained in a trial of Ad26.COV2.S vaccine versus placebo. All receptors derive from a person between 18 and 65 years old who received the Ad26.COV2.S COVID-19 vaccine or a placebo. CDR3s include the opening cysteine and the closing phenylalanine or tryptophan. The order of the fields is D gene, V gene, J gene, clone size, CDR3 protein, CDR3 DNA. A D gene is named only where the DNA matches it firmly. The size of a clone is reported for some rows only, either as once, few or many, or as a class for expanded clones.

-	TRBV9	TRBJ2-1	once	CASSPTGSYNEQFF	TGTGCCAGCAGCCCCACCGGTTCCTACAATGAGCAGTTCTTC
TRBD1	TRBV7-3	TRBJ1-2	-	CASSSPGQGPYGYTF	TGTGCCAGCAGCTCGCCGGGACAGGGCCCCTATGGCTACACCTTC
-	TRBV9	TRBJ2-2	-	CASSVWGTGELFF	TGTGCCAGCAGCGTATGGGGGACCGGGGAGCTGTTTTTT
-	TRBV4-2	TRBJ2-7	-	CASSHENQGSYEQYF	TGTGCCAGCAGCCACGAGAACCAGGGCTCCTACGAGCAGTACTTC
TRBD1	TRBV18	TRBJ1-1	-	CASSPPGQGGTEAFF	TGTGCCAGCTCACCACCGGGACAGGGTGGCACTGAAGCTTTCTTT
TRBD1	TRBV6-4	TRBJ1-4	-	CASSEGTGGVGKLFF	TGTGCCAGCAGTGAAGGGACAGGGGGCGTCGGAAAACTGTTTTTT
-	TRBV11-3	TRBJ2-1	-	CASSFSSAPYNEQFF	TGTGCCAGCAGCTTTTCTAGCGCACCCTACAATGAGCAGTTCTTC
TRBD1	TRBV10-3	TRBJ2-7	-	CAISGQGLFGEQYF	TGTGCCATCTCGGGACAGGGGCTTTTTGGCGAGCAGTACTTC
-	TRBV27	TRBJ2-7	-	CASSLAGTRDYEQYF	TGTGCCAGCAGTTTAGCTGGGACCCGGGATTACGAGCAGTACTTC
-	TRBV5-1	TRBJ2-2	-	CASSLNVPGELFF	TGCGCCAGCAGCTTGAACGTACCCGGGGAGCTGTTTTTT
-	TRBV20-1	TRBJ2-3	-	CSASLIGNTDTQYF	TGCAGTGCTAGTTTAATAGGCAACACAGATACGCAGTATTTT
-	TRBV28	TRBJ1-5	-	CASSSVFQGPSNQPQHF	TGTGCCAGCAGTTCTGTTTTTCAGGGGCCTAGCAATCAGCCCCAGCATTTT
-	TRBV11-2	TRBJ2-7	-	CASSWSVAESKTYEQYF	TGTGCCAGCAGCTGGTCAGTTGCCGAGAGTAAAACCTACGAGCAGTACTTC
-	TRBV10-3	TRBJ2-7	-	CAISEQDTSYEQYF	TGTGCCATCAGTGAGCAGGACACGTCCTACGAGCAGTACTTC
-	TRBV5-1	TRBJ2-3	-	CASSIRDTRTDTQYF	TGCGCCAGCAGCATCCGGGACACCCGCACAGATACGCAGTATTTT
-	TRBV5-1	TRBJ2-4	-	CASSLAEGNIQYF	TGCGCCAGCAGCTTGGCCGAGGGAAACATTCAGTACTTC
-	TRBV13	TRBJ2-5	-	CASSTQGETQYF	TGTGCCAGCAGCACTCAGGGAGAGACCCAGTACTTC
-	TRBV7-9	TRBJ2-3	-	CASSLRAGASTDTQYF	TGTGCCAGCAGCTTAAGGGCGGGGGCTAGCACAGATACGCAGTATTTT
TRBD1	TRBV7-3	TRBJ2-7	-	CASSLIPGQGELAYEQYF	TGTGCCAGCAGCTTAATTCCGGGACAGGGCGAACTGGCCTACGAGCAGTACTTC
TRBD1	TRBV28	TRBJ1-1	-	CASCFLWTGNTEAFF	TGTGCCAGCTGCTTTTTGTGGACAGGGAACACTGAAGCTTTCTTT
-	TRBV6-2/TRBV6-3	TRBJ2-7	-	CASRYGGELYEQYF	TGTGCCAGCAGGTACGGGGGAGAACTCTACGAGCAGTACTTC
-	TRBV19	TRBJ2-5	-	CASSRAYLGQETQYF	TGTGCCAGTAGTCGTGCGTACCTAGGGCAAGAGACCCAGTACTTC
-	TRBV3-1/TRBV3-2	TRBJ1-4	-	CASSLEGHLSTNEKLFF	TGTGCCAGCAGCCTGGAGGGGCACCTTTCAACTAATGAAAAACTGTTTTTT
-	TRBV11-2	TRBJ2-2	once	CASSLAGRTGELFF	TGTGCCAGCAGCTTGGCAGGGCGGACCGGGGAGCTGTTTTTT
-	TRBV2	TRBJ1-4	-	CASSTRSREKLFF	TGTGCCAGCAGTACCCGAAGCCGAGAAAAACTGTTTTTT
-	TRBV19	TRBJ2-1	-	CASSIGGNNEQFF	TGTGCCAGTAGTATCGGAGGGAACAATGAGCAGTTCTTC
-	TRBV15	TRBJ2-3	-	CATSRAGDTQYF	TGTGCCACCAGCAGAGCCGGGGATACGCAGTATTTT
-	TRBV30	TRBJ1-2	-	CAWSVSVPNYGYTF	TGTGCCTGGAGTGTGTCAGTCCCTAACTATGGCTACACCTTC
-	TRBV7-9	TRBJ2-7	-	CASSTNREQYF	TGTGCCAGCAGCACTAATAGGGAGCAGTACTTC
-	TRBV4-2	TRBJ2-5	-	CASSQDSSYETQYF	TGTGCCAGCAGCCAAGATAGCAGCTACGAGACCCAGTACTTC
-	TRBV21-1	TRBJ1-5	-	CASNVRGLGQPQHF	TGTGCCAGCAACGTTCGGGGGTTAGGTCAGCCCCAGCATTTT
TRBD1	TRBV4-2	TRBJ2-1	-	CASSRKPGTDFYNEQFF	TGTGCCAGCAGCCGAAAACCCGGGACAGATTTTTACAATGAGCAGTTCTTC
-	TRBV6-5	TRBJ2-3	-	CASSPTWTATDTQYF	TGTGCCAGCAGTCCAACATGGACAGCCACAGATACGCAGTATTTT
-	TRBV5-5	TRBJ2-3	-	CASSLTAGGAGTDTQYF	TGTGCCAGCAGCTTGACCGCCGGGGGTGCGGGGACAGATACGCAGTATTTT
-	TRBV19	TRBJ2-3	once	CASSMSRDRSDTQYF	TGTGCCAGTAGTATGTCCCGAGACAGGTCAGATACGCAGTATTTT
TRBD2	TRBV19	TRBJ2-7	-	CASSIGHGGSYEQYF	TGTGCCAGTAGTATCGGTCACGGGGGGTCCTACGAGCAGTACTTC
-	TRBV9	TRBJ2-7	few	CASSEPTGGEQYF	TGTGCCAGCAGCGAGCCCACCGGTGGAGAGCAGTACTTC
-	TRBV6-5	TRBJ1-5	-	CASRPGAKHQPQHF	TGTGCCAGCAGGCCAGGGGCGAAGCATCAGCCCCAGCATTTT
TRBD1	TRBV9	TRBJ1-2	-	CASSVSGQPNYGYTF	TGTGCCAGCAGCGTTTCGGGACAGCCTAACTATGGCTACACCTTC
-	TRBV7-9	TRBJ2-3	-	CASSPSLPKPNTDTQYF	TGTGCCAGCAGCCCCTCTTTGCCTAAACCCAACACAGATACGCAGTATTTT
-	TRBV20-1	TRBJ2-7	once	CSAYRDEQYF	TGCAGTGCTTACAGGGACGAGCAGTACTTC
-	TRBV15	TRBJ2-2	-	CATSNEQVPNTGELFF	TGTGCCACCAGCAACGAACAGGTTCCGAACACCGGGGAGCTGTTTTTT
-	TRBV28	TRBJ1-5	-	CASSLQRDMEYSNQPQHF	TGTGCCAGCAGTTTACAGCGGGACATGGAGTATAGCAATCAGCCCCAGCATTTT
-	TRBV27	TRBJ2-2	-	CASSLGGRGELFF	TGTGCCAGCAGTTTGGGCGGTCGCGGGGAGCTGTTTTTT
TRBD2	TRBV11-3	TRBJ2-1	-	CASSPRLASNEQFF	TGTGCCAGCAGTCCACGACTAGCGTCGAATGAGCAGTTCTTC
-	TRBV7-2	TRBJ1-6	-	CASSWHPWGLNSPLHF	TGTGCCAGCAGCTGGCACCCGTGGGGCCTTAATTCACCCCTCCACTTT
-	TRBV5-1	TRBJ2-3	-	CASSLGGGSTDTQYF	TGCGCCAGCAGCTTAGGAGGGGGCAGCACAGATACGCAGTATTTT
-	TRBV10-3	TRBJ1-1	-	CAISRRTEDTEAFF	TGTGCCATCAGTCGGAGGACAGAAGACACTGAAGCTTTCTTT
TRBD1	TRBV19	TRBJ2-6	-	CASSLGPQGASGANVLTF	TGTGCCAGTAGTCTGGGGCCACAGGGGGCGTCTGGGGCCAACGTCCTGACTTTC
-	TRBV28	TRBJ2-3	-	CASTTTDTQYF	TGTGCCAGCACGACCACAGATACGCAGTATTTT
-	TRBV9	TRBJ2-3	once	CASSVEAGAQDTQYF	TGTGCCAGCAGCGTAGAGGCGGGGGCACAAGATACGCAGTATTTT
-	TRBV6-5	TRBJ2-2	-	CASRRGQSSGELFF	TGTGCCAGCAGGAGAGGCCAGTCGTCAGGGGAGCTGTTTTTT
-	TRBV6-5	TRBJ1-4	-	CASSWVATNEKLFF	TGTGCCAGCAGTTGGGTTGCAACTAATGAAAAACTGTTTTTT